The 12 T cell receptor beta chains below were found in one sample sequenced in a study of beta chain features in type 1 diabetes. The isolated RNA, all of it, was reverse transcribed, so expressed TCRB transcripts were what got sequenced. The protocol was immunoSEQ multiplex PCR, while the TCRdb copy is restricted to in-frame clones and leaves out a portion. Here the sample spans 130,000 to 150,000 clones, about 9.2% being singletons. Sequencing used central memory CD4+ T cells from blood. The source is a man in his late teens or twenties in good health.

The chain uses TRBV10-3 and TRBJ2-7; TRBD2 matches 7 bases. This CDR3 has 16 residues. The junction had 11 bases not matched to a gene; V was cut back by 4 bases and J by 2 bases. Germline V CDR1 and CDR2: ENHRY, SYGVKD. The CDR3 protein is CAISGLAASGTYEQYF. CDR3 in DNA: TGTGCCATCAGTGGACTTGCGGCTAGCGGAACCTACGAGCAGTACTTC.

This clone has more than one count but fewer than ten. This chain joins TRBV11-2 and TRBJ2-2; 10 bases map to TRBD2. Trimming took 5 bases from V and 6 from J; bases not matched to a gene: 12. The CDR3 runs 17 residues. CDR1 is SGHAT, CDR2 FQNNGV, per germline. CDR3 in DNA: TGTGCCAGCAGCCGAGCAGCGGGGGGGAATACCGCCGGGGAGCTGTTTTTT. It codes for CASSRAAGGNTAGELFF.

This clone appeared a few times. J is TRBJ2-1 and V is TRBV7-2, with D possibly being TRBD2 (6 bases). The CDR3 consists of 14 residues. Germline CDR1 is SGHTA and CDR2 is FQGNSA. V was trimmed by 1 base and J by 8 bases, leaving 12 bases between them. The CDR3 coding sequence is TGTGCCAGCAGCTTAGGCCCCACGGGGGATGAGCAGTTCTTC. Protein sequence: CASSLGPTGDEQFF.

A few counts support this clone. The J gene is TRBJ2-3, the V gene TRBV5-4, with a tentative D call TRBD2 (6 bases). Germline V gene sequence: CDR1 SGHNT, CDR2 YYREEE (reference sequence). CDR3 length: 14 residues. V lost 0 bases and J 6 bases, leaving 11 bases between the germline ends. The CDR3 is CASSLGLGSDTQYF. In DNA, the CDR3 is TGTGCCAGCAGCTTGGGACTAGGATCGGATACGCAGTATTTT.

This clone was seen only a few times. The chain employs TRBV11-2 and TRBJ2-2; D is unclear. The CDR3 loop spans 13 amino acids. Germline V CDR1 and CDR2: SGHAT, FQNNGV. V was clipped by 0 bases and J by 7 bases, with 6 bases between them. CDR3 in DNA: TGTGCCAGCAGCTTAGATAATAACGGGGAGCTGTTTTTT. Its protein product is CASSLDNNGELFF.

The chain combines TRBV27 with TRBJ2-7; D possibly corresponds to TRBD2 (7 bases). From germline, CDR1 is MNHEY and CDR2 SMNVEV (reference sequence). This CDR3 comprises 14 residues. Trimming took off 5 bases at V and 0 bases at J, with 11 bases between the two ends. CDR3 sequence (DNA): TGTGCCAGCAGTCGGGGAGGGGGCTCCTACGAGCAGTACTTC. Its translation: CASSRGGGSYEQYF.

Here the CDR3 DNA reads TGTGCCAGTAGTATAGCAGCGGGGGGGCAGAATGAGCAGTTCTTC. Its protein is CASSIAAGGQNEQFF. The genes are TRBV19 and TRBJ2-1; 10 bases are a match to TRBD2. The CDR3 length is 15 residues. The germline CDR1 and CDR2 sequences are LNHDA and SQIVND (reference sequence). With V trimmed by 1 base and J by 7 bases, 4 bases remained unmatched. Complete variable domain (other parts from reference TRBV19 and TRBJ2-1): DGGITQSPKYLFRKEGQNVTLSCEQNLNHDAMYWYRQDPGQGLRLIYYSQIVNDFQKGDIAEGYSVSREKKESFPLTVTSAQKNPTAFYLCASSIAAGGQNEQFFGPGTRLTVL.

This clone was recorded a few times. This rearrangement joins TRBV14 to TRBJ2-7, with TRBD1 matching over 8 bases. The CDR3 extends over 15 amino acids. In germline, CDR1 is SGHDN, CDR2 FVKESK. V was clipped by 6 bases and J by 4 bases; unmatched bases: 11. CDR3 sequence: CASSPRVDRAYEQYF. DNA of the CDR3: TGTGCCAGCAGTCCTCGAGTGGACAGGGCTTACGAGCAGTACTTC.

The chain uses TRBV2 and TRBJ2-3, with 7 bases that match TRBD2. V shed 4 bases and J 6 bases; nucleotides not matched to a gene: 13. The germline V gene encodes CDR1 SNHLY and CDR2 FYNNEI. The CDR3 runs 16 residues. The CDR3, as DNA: TGTGCCAGCAGTGCCCTTACGACGGGGGGTGGGGATACGCAGTATTTT. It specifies CASSALTTGGGDTQYF.

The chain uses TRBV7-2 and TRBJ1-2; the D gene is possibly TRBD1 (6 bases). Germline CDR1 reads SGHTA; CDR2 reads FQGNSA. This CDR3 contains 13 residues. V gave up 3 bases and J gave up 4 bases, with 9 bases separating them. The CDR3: CASSFAGVYGYTF. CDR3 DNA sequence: TGTGCCAGCAGCTTTGCAGGGGTCTATGGCTACACCTTC. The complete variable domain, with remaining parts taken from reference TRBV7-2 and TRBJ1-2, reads GAGVSQSPSNKVTEKGKDVELRCDPISGHTALYWYRQSLGQGLEFLIYFQGNSAPDKSGLPSDRFSAERTGGSVSTLTIQRTQQEDSAVYLCASSFAGVYGYTFGSGTRLTVV.

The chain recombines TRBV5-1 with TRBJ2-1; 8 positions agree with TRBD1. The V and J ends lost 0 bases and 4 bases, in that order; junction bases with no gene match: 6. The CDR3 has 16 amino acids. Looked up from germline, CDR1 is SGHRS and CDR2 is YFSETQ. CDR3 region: CASSLGGQDYYNEQFF. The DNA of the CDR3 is TGCGCCAGCAGCTTGGGGGGACAGGACTATTACAATGAGCAGTTCTTC.

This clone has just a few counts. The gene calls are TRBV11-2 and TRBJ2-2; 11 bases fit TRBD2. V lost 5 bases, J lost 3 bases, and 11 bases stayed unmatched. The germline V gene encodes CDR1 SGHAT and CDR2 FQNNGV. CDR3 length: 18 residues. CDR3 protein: CASSLSIAGGLDTGELFF. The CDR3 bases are TGTGCCAGCAGCCTTTCAATAGCGGGGGGGCTGGACACCGGGGAGCTGTTTTTT.